This T cell receptor (beta chain) was sequenced for a study of long-term antiretroviral therapy in people with HIV. Notes on the study in general: Controls had broader CDR3 length ranges than HIV repertoires did.

For each donor, at least one pre-ART and at least two post-ART PBMC samples were available. Survey-level resolution applied to immunoSEQ assay v3.0. Sequencing set out to capture about 40,000-50,000 T-cell genomes per sample. The assay was immunoSEQ multiplex PCR, and TCRdb's table has in-frame clones only and misses some. The sample lists tens of thousands of clones; 75% to 90% were seen once. The CDR3 runs 15 residues. Between the trimmed V and J ends, which lost 3 bases and 7 bases, there was a span of 15 bases. Germline V gene sequence: CDR1 KGHSH, CDR2 LQKENI. Notes on this clone: Its matching antigen is unknown.

The sample in question was unsorted PBMCs, obtained 0.8 years before starting antiretroviral therapy. This rearrangement joins TRBV18 to TRBJ1-4, with TRBD1 as a possible D gene (6 bases). The origin of this receptor is a man younger than 35 with HIV. This CDR3 is CASSPIQGSFEKLFF. The CDR3 coding sequence is TGTGCCAGCTCACCCATACAGGGAAGCTTTGAAAAACTGTTTTTT.